A single sample is the source of the 10 T cell receptor beta chains below, sequenced in a study of CD8 T cells in Susac syndrome. Random hexamers were used to reverse transcribe an amount of roughly 0.5 to 1 ug RNA. MiXCR, run by TCRdb on the immunoSEQ multiplex PCR reads, gives a single entry per CDR3 protein. The repertoire includes under 150,000 distinct CDR3 sequences, roughly 94% of them detected once, and 0.1% to 0.15% sits in the top ten. The source material was CD4+ T cells from PBMCs. The receptors were sampled from a human donor with multiple sclerosis.

J is TRBJ2-1 and V is TRBV6-2 or TRBV6-3; D ambiguous. Per the germline V gene, CDR1 is MNHEY and CDR2 is SVGEGT. V was cut by 0 bases and J by 10 bases, with 13 bases left in between. The CDR3 length is 14 residues. In nucleotides, the CDR3 is TGTGCCAGCAGTTACTCGCCCACGGTAGGGGAGCAGTTCTTC. This encodes CASSYSPTVGEQFF.

V is TRBV6-5 and J is TRBJ1-1; possibly TRBD1 for D (6 bases). The germline V gene encodes CDR1 MNHEY and CDR2 SVGAGI. There are 17 residues in the CDR3. V was trimmed by 0 bases and J by 4 bases, leaving 18 bases between them. The CDR3 spells CASSYSTHREWGTEAFF. CDR3 DNA: TGTGCCAGCAGTTACTCGACTCACAGGGAATGGGGCACTGAAGCTTTCTTT.

This sequence joins TRBV7-3 and TRBJ1-2, with TRBD1 as a possible D gene (6 bases). The V gene's germline CDR1 is SGHTA and CDR2 FQGTGA. The V and J ends lost 4 bases and 11 bases respectively, with 11 bases between them. The CDR3 spans 11 residues. The CDR3 DNA sequence: TGTGCCAGCAGCTCAACAGGGTCTTACACCTTC. It encodes CASSSTGSYTF.

Points on this clonotype: Without the conserved terminal phenylalanine or tryptophan, this CDR3 likely stems from a read error. The DNA is left out, because the CDR3 cannot be placed on it with certainty; the CDR3 is given as TCRdb lists it. The chain has TRBV2 and TRBJ1-2; the table calls TRBD1, which could not be checked here. CDR1 is SNHLY and CDR2 is FYNNEI in the germline V gene. The CDR3 extends over 12 residues, inclusive of both ends. The CDR3 loop is CASSEALQGGPV.

The V call is TRBV6-5, the J call TRBJ2-7, with D maybe TRBD2 (5 bases). The CDR3 extends over 15 amino acids. V lost 5 bases, J lost 5 bases, and 19 bases lay in between. Germline V CDR1 and CDR2: MNHEY, SVGAGI. The CDR3 sequence: CASSNPDGVGDEQYF. The CDR3 DNA reads TGTGCCAGCAGTAACCCCGATGGGGTCGGGGACGAGCAGTACTTC.

The CDR3 DNA reads TGTGCCAGCAGCTCCCTCAGGAAAACTGAAGCTTTCTTT. Its translation is CASSSLRKTEAFF. The V call is TRBV12-3 or TRBV12-4, the J call TRBJ1-1; D gene uncertain. This CDR3 has 13 residues. V was shortened by 6 bases and J by 5 bases, with 13 bases between the two germline ends.

This chain uses TRBV7-2 with TRBJ1-4; D not certain. Germline assignment: CDR1 SGHTA and CDR2 FQGNSA. The V end lost 3 bases, the J end lost 7 bases, and 9 bases lay between the germline ends. The CDR3 loop spans 13 amino acids. CDR3 nucleotides: TGTGCCAGCAGCTTCCTGGGAGGTGAAAAACTGTTTTTT. It translates to CASSFLGGEKLFF.

This clonotype was detected only once. The chain couples TRBV6-5 to TRBJ2-7; the match to TRBD2 covers 8 bases. Trimming at V came to 6 bases and at J to 5 bases, leaving 9 bases not matched to a gene. CDR1 and CDR2 (germline): MNHEY, SVGAGI. The CDR3 runs 14 residues. CDR3: CASSPRGDRDEQYF. Here the CDR3 DNA reads TGTGCCAGCAGCCCGCGGGGGGATCGTGACGAGCAGTACTTC.

This clonotype showed up just once. The CDR3, as DNA: TGCAGCGTGACCGGGACAGGGAGTGAAAAACTGTTTTTT. It is translated as CSVTGTGSEKLFF. The V and J genes are TRBV29-1 and TRBJ1-4; 9 bases align to TRBD1. This CDR3 has 13 residues. Trimming cost V 6 bases and J 7 bases; bases outside gene matches: 6. Per germline, CDR1 SQVTM and CDR2 ANQGSEA.

The chain links TRBV2 to TRBJ1-1; unclear D gene. This CDR3 is 13 amino acids long. CDR1 SNHLY and CDR2 FYNNEI come from the germline V gene. V gave up 6 bases and J gave up 11 bases, with 19 bases separating them. In nucleotides, the CDR3 is TGTGCCAGCAGGATCAACACCGGCGGCACGGCTTTCTTT. Amino acid sequence: CASRINTGGTAFF.